Listed below are T cell receptor beta chains from one sample, sequenced in a study of memory CD4+ T cells and cytomegalovirus serostatus. The table came from immunoSEQ multiplex PCR; TCRdb's copy has only in-frame clones and leaves some out. This table holds about 75,000 clones, roughly 78% found once. The sequenced sample was memory CD4+ T cells from blood. The receptors come from an adult in good health and CMV-seropositive. The CDR3 runs from the conserved cysteine through the conserved F or W.

V gene,J gene,CDR3 protein
TRBV11-3,TRBJ2-5,CASSLEGGRGETQYF
TRBV30,TRBJ2-1,CAWDSGLAGAGEQFF
TRBV7-9,TRBJ1-4,CASSLNRGEKLFF
TRBV28,TRBJ1-2,CASSSLDYGYTF
TRBV6-5,TRBJ1-6,CASSDGNSPLHF
TRBV25-1,TRBJ1-1,CASSLWGGKGTEAFF
TRBV9,TRBJ1-3,CASSESFTGLSGNTIYF
TRBV19,TRBJ2-3,CASTPRGTSRSTDTQYF
TRBV5-6,TRBJ2-1,CASRRELAGGKQFF
TRBV15,TRBJ2-7,CATSEGLAGGVQYF
TRBV11-2,TRBJ1-1,CASSARQLYDREAFF
TRBV5-1,TRBJ2-4,CASSSPYENIQYF
TRBV2,TRBJ2-1,CASNRDFSYNEQFF
TRBV2,TRBJ2-7,CASTSGIFSYEQYF
TRBV6-5,TRBJ2-7,CASRQQGIPSYEQYF
TRBV27,TRBJ1-1,CASSSLGTGPEAFF
TRBV19,TRBJ2-1,CASSRTGGFDEQFF
TRBV5-4,TRBJ1-6,CASSSRVSSSYNSPLHF
TRBV19,TRBJ2-2,CASSQRGAGELFF
TRBV5-8,TRBJ2-5,CASSGTYRGRRETQYF
TRBV7-2,TRBJ2-2,CASSLGGRTNTGELFF
TRBV6-1,TRBJ1-1,CASGQTPGTEAFF
TRBV2,TRBJ1-6,CASSLSGRGHSPLHF
TRBV30,TRBJ1-5,CAWSSIDSNQPQHF
TRBV6-4,TRBJ2-1,CASSDSTSGDYNEQFF
TRBV27,TRBJ2-5,CASSPRRGWGGGETQYF
TRBV28,TRBJ1-5,CASSFSTEPQHF
TRBV7-2,TRBJ2-5,CASSYSGNQETQYF
TRBV7-9,TRBJ1-5,CASSLGVSGNQPQHF
TRBV2,TRBJ1-5,CASSASQGSDSNQPQHF
TRBV9,TRBJ2-3,CASNLLGGRADTQYF
TRBV20-1,TRBJ2-5,CSGSAVETQYF
TRBV20-1,TRBJ2-1,CSARNNEQFF
TRBV5-6,TRBJ1-1,CASSLGVGRGNTEAFF
TRBV7-9,TRBJ2-3,CASSPLGPGDTQYF
TRBV5-1,TRBJ2-6,CASSLGDANVLTF
TRBV5-5,TRBJ1-1,CASSALMGGWTEAFF
TRBV6-6,TRBJ1-2,CASSVDRDYGYTF
TRBV30,TRBJ1-1,CAWNRDVNTEAFF
TRBV6-5,TRBJ1-1,CASSYTYGGGNTEAFF
TRBV12-2,TRBJ2-1,CASRLERERYNEQFF
TRBV2,TRBJ1-5,CASSADRVSNQPQHF
TRBV19,TRBJ1-1,CASSMGHPNTEAFF
TRBV6-5,TRBJ2-1,CASSYSFQYNEQFF
TRBV7-2,TRBJ1-4,CASSSGVLVGDEKLFF
TRBV2,TRBJ1-1,CASRRGPEAFF
TRBV28,TRBJ2-1,CASSLVTSGFSSYNEQFF
TRBV29-1,TRBJ1-1,CSVGQGSVGTEAFF
TRBV29-1,TRBJ1-5,CSVSSGTGNQPQHF
TRBV19,TRBJ1-5,CASEVTGYSNQPQHF
TRBV7-2,TRBJ2-3,CASSPQGSDTQYF
TRBV4-1,TRBJ1-5,CASSQAGQAYSNQPQHF
TRBV18,TRBJ1-1,CASSPSVGQGYTEAFF
TRBV7-6,TRBJ2-1,CASSLAPGQSSYNEQFF